This T cell receptor beta chain was recorded in a study of blood T cell repertoires in COVID-19. Study-wide background: The United States, Italy and Spain were the sources of the acute and convalescent COVID-19 samples. Sources were T cells, B-cell-depleted T cells, or PBMCs; the material itself was cDNA or gDNA.

Under the authors' procedure: The authors estimated nucleated cell counts from reference gene primer amplification. Using immunoSEQ multiplex PCR, the repertoire was profiled, and TCRdb retains in-frame clones only, with some absent. V, J and clone size derive from that table, while D and trimming were established from the DNA sequence. The sample shows over 45,000 clones, around 84% of them seen only once. J was trimmed by 3 bases and V by 4 bases; bases with no gene match: 5. CDR1 MGHDK and CDR2 SYGVNS come from the germline V gene. The CDR3 covers 16 residues. Source material: peripheral blood. The V call is TRBV25-1, the J call TRBJ2-1; 11 bases are shared with TRBD2. This TCR came from a man aged 50 to 59 with active COVID-19. The CDR3 spells CASSVGTSGGYNEQFF. In DNA, the CDR3 is TGTGCCAGCAGTGTAGGAACTAGCGGGGGCTACAATGAGCAGTTCTTC. The full variable domain, in which reference TRBV25-1 and TRBJ2-1 provide the parts outside the CDR3, is EADIYQTPRYLVIGTGKKITLECSQTMGHDKMYWYQQDPGMELHLIHYSYGVNSTEKGDLSSESTVSRIRTEHFPLTLESARPSHTSQYLCASSVGTSGGYNEQFFGPGTRLTVL.